Listed below are T cell receptor beta chains from one sample, sequenced in a study of technical replicates of blood from a handful of donors. The repertoire was sequenced with immunoSEQ multiplex PCR; TCRdb's copy has only in-frame clones and lacks some. The table lists 60,000 to 90,000 clones, about 95% of them singletons. The sample comprised T cells isolated from PBMCs. The receptors were sampled from a human donor in good health. The CDR3 runs from the conserved cysteine through the conserved F or W. Each record gives: V gene, CDR3 protein.

TRBV19 CAGGTAYSNQPQHF
TRBV2 CASSEPWTARKNIQYF
TRBV5-4 CASSSRTSEETQYF
TRBV15 CATSVTGELFF
TRBV19 CASTMGQGLYGYTF
TRBV6-5 CASRISGTEAFF
TRBV4-1 CASSPRGLEGSDTQYF
TRBV19 CASSPRGLADNEQFF
TRBV5-1 CASSLGAGSLYGYTF
TRBV28 CASSLWAAGGYGYTF
TRBV4-1 CASSRAGVGYEQYF
TRBV4-2 CASSQDSQSNYEQYF
TRBV5-4 CASSLDGGAFYEQYF
TRBV19 CAIQDRGSYEQYF
TRBV27 CASSGLVGGSDTQYF
TRBV6-4 CASSDGAGGPYEQYF
TRBV11-2 CASSLGGGYYEQYF
TRBV6-5 CASSRSPGGADTQYF
TRBV11-2 CASSFDMNTEAFF
TRBV5-4 CASSPIQGAYNEQFF
TRBV12-5 CASGLVFRPDRTNEKLFF
TRBV4-2 CASSQDSFRRLNTEAFF
TRBV2 CASSDRSDEQFF
TRBV28 CASDPGGPPYEQYF
TRBV18 CASSWDRAYEQYF
TRBV18 CASSPPRTGRAVNTEAFF
TRBV5-4 CASSVGQGQGYTF
TRBV28 CASSQTSGLYNEQFF
TRBV7-7 CASSPWLGREETQYF
TRBV6-6 CASQGANTQYF
TRBV2 CASSERWGLTEAFF
TRBV4-1 CASSQTSSGITDTQYF
TRBV18 CASSSGTGSEAFF
TRBV11-3 CASSLQGARYNEQFF
TRBV15 CATSRRPDYTEAFF
TRBV10-1 CASKGAGDEQFF
TRBV6-5 CASSQTNSGNTIYF
TRBV27 CASSSLRETYEQYF
TRBV7-9 CASSLPGISGNTIYF
TRBV5-1 CASGHRGISDTQYF
TRBV27 CASSFLAGEGTGELFF
TRBV28 CASSLLRGSEGLETQYF
TRBV4-1 CASSQVGGAGELFF
TRBV2 CASSPQGPSTEAFF
TRBV15 CATRETRDREEWSNTGELFF
TRBV27 CASSFLSGQGETYEQYF
TRBV5-1 CASRASGGYEQFF
TRBV19 CASSMIGVWETQYF
TRBV10-3 CATGGGLYTEAFF
TRBV28 CASSTGTSGSKETQYF
TRBV19 CASSPRQDVGDEQFF
TRBV18 CASSPLPVRDRGTDTQYF
TRBV5-1 CASSLGRGAGQETQYF
TRBV4-1 CASSQEGGPARGYTF
TRBV6-1 CASRLAGANEQFF